This TCR beta chain was found in a study of PD-L1 blockade in urothelial cancer (TCRdb year 2017). In the study overall: Therapy was started around 2014 for all patients, and atezolizumab 1,200 mg was administered intravenously every 3 weeks. About 90% of the roughly 29 patients were identified as males with urothelial cancer of bladder origin, and a prior smoking history was reported by 18 of 29 patients. Patients had an ECOG performance status of 0 or 1 and had received between 0 and 3 prior chemotherapy regimens. Blood samples were analyzed at 3 weeks after treatment start (second dose) and at 6 weeks after treatment start. A median of about 150,000 T cells and some 90,000 unique TCRs was obtained from blood samples, and a median clonality of roughly 0.08 was observed. The study, an exploratory multi-omic analysis, examined somatic, immune and clinical correlates of response to PD-L1 blockade with atezolizumab in urothelial cancer. TCR sequencing covered pretreatment tumor samples and matched, serially collected peripheral blood taken before and after atezolizumab treatment. Durable clinical benefit was defined as a progression-free survival longer than 6 months, and TCR features were additionally tested against progression-free survival and overall survival. In the same patients, whole exome sequencing and RNA sequencing of pretreatment tumors were performed in addition to TCR sequencing. Durable clinical benefit was achieved by nine patients and was not achieved by 20 patients. Approximately 29 patients had pretreatment blood TCR-seq, about 25 had at least one posttreatment blood collection, and about 25 had tumor TCR-seq. Broad study findings and their caveats: A pretreatment peripheral blood TCR clonality below the median was linked to improved progression-free and overall survival. Small sample size (n ≈ 27) and many exploratory analyses mean the results are intended to be hypothesis-generating. At 3 weeks after the start of treatment, tumor-associated TCR clones in peripheral blood had expanded more in patients with durable benefit (n ≈ 24, p = 0.022).

To estimate absolute template abundance from read counts, synthetic TCR analog templates were spiked into each PCR. The immunoSEQ assay was used to amplify TCRbeta CDR3 regions from genomic DNA with bias-controlled V and J gene primers. Sequencing of rearranged TCRbeta segments was done at approximately 20X coverage. In the paper's pipeline: Clustering was used to correct sequencing errors, and CDR3s were annotated against IMGT so that V, D and J genes could be assigned. Out-of-frame and stop-codon sequences were excluded, and only productive TCRbeta rearrangements were used in downstream analyses. To compute clonality, Shannon entropy was normalized by the log of the number of unique productive sequences and then subtracted from one. Clones differing between time points or between blood and tumor were identified using Fisher's exact test with Benjamini-Hochberg correction, with an adjusted p below 0.01 applied as the threshold. The clones in this table, taken by TCRdb from immuneACCESS, are in-frame only. Not every clone is retained; where verified, under half of the shortfall comes from an unresolved V gene, and the cause of the rest is unknown. The DNA was the basis for D and trimming; V, J and clone size are from that table. A total of around 26,000 clones appear in this sample, approximately 86% of them only once. 25% to 40% of the sample lies in the top ten.

The cohort included under 35 patients with locally advanced or metastatic urothelial carcinoma who were treated at Memorial Sloan Kettering on a trial protocol. Peripheral blood mononuclear cells were collected pretreatment and during treatment, with between 1 and 8 total time points per patient. The Qiagen DNeasy Blood extraction kit was used to purify genomic DNA from total PBMCs and tumor samples. PBMCs were collected pretreatment and during treatment, and were isolated and stored as previously described. Turning to this clone: The specificity of this receptor is unknown. Base qualities are not at hand, and no much larger clone is one base apart.

Taken from the germline V gene, the CDR1 and CDR2 loops are SGDLS and YYNGEE. From the cysteine up to the phenylalanine, the CDR3 has a length of 17 residues. Solely the CDR3 DNA is kept, with 51 bases framed from the first base. Compared with germline, V lacks 0 bases and J lacks 0 bases; bases without a gene match: 3. The chain joins TRBV9 to TRBJ2-1; 10 bases in the junction line up with TRBD2. Sample: PBMCs, taken around atezolizumab (anti-PD-L1) treatment. The source is a man aged 55-75 years with urothelial cancer. The DNA reads as follows: TGTGCCAGCAGCGTAGCTAGCGGGGGAAGCTCCTACAATGAGCAGTTCTTC. It encodes CASSVASGGSSYNEQFF.